This T cell receptor (beta chain) was recorded in a study of T cell responses to AZD1222 COVID-19 vaccine. At the level of the study: Investigators merged groups given second doses at roughly 4 or roughly 12 weeks. General study points: Baseline serostatus was positive in only a handful of AZD1222 recipients. White British donors predominated, females outnumbered males, and clonal diversity was possibly underestimated.

The CDR3 length is 14 residues. The germline CDR1 and CDR2 sequences are SGDLS and YYNGEE. Between the trimmed V and J ends, which lost 0 bases and 4 bases, there was a span of 10 bases. This table comes from immunoSEQ multiplex PCR, and its TCRdb copy is limited to in-frame clones, with some not included. The sample carries 70,000 to 90,000 clones, roughly 83% recorded once. As for this clone: Its antigen is unidentified.

This TCR was recovered from an adult in good health. V gene TRBV9 combines with J gene TRBJ1-1, with D uncertain. Specimen: peripheral blood, collected on day 0 of AZD1222 vaccination. The CDR3 DNA follows: TGTGCCAGCAGCGTAGCTACCACGGTCACTGAAGCTTTCTTT. Amino acid sequence: CASSVATTVTEAFF.